This TCR beta chain stems from a study of neurological immune-mediated disorders. One entry per CDR3 protein, called by TCRdb with MiXCR from the 5' RACE reads. Of 35,000 or so distinct CDR3 sequences detected, about 9.4% appear once; the ten largest clones hold roughly 7.1%. Germline V gene sequence: CDR1 LGHDT, CDR2 YNNKEL (reference sequence). Trimming cost V 0 bases and J 3 bases, with 8 bases left between them. This CDR3 is 15 amino acids long. This clonotype came up many times. The material sequenced was PBMCs. The TCR originated in a woman in her twenties or thirties with HTLV-1-associated myelopathy (HAM/TSP). V is TRBV3-1 and J is TRBJ2-2; D gene unclear. The CDR3 reads CASSQDILHTGELFF. CDR3 nucleotide sequence: TGTGCCAGCAGCCAAGATATTCTTCACACCGGGGAGCTGTTTTTT.